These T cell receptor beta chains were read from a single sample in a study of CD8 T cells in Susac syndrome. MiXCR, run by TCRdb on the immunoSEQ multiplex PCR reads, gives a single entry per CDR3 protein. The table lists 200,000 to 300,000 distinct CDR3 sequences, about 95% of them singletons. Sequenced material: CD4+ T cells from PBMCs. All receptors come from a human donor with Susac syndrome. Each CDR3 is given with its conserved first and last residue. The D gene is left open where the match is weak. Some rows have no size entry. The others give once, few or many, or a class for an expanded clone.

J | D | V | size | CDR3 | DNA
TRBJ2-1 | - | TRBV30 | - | CAWSVISGAYNEQFF | TGTGCCTGGAGTGTAATTAGTGGGGCTTACAATGAGCAGTTCTTC
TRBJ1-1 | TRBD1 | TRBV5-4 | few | CASSFRTGNTEAFF | TGTGCCAGCAGCTTCCGGACAGGGAACACTGAAGCTTTCTTT
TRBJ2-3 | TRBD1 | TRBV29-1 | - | CSGARTGSTDTQYF | TGCAGCGGGGCTCGGACAGGGAGCACAGATACGCAGTATTTT
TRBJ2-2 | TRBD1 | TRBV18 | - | CASSQGTGNTGELFF | TGTGCCAGCTCGCAGGGGACAGGGAACACCGGGGAGCTGTTTTTT
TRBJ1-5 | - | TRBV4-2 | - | CASSQDAGPQHF | TGTGCCAGCAGCCAAGATGCGGGGCCCCAGCATTTT
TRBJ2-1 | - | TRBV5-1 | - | CASTLGLRVSHEQFF | TGCGCCAGCACTTTGGGACTCCGGGTAAGCCATGAGCAGTTCTTC
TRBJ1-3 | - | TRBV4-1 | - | CASSQERATVYF | TGCGCCAGCAGCCAAGAAAGAGCGACTGTTTATTTT
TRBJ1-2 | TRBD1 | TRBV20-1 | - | CSARDRDRVPLYGYTF | TGCAGTGCTAGAGATAGGGACAGGGTTCCTCTCTATGGCTACACCTTC
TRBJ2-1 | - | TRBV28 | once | CASSSGMYPYNEQFF | TGTGCCAGCAGTTCCGGAATGTATCCCTACAATGAGCAGTTCTTC
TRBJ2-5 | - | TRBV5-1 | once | CASNPVRGQETQYF | TGCGCCAGCAACCCGGTCAGGGGCCAAGAGACCCAGTACTTC
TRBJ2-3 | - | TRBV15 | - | CATTVVSADTQYF | TGTGCCACCACGGTTGTTTCGGCAGATACGCAGTATTTT
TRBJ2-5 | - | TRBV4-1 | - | CASSQSDRTPQQETQYF | TGCGCCAGCAGCCAATCCGACAGGACTCCCCAACAAGAGACCCAGTACTTC
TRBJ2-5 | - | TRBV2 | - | CASSELPLQETQYF | TGTGCCAGCAGTGAATTGCCACTGCAAGAGACCCAGTACTTC
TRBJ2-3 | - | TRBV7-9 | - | CASSWAGDSADTQYF | TGTGCCAGCAGCTGGGCAGGGGATTCCGCAGATACGCAGTATTTT
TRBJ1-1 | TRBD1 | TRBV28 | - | CASRPGQGDTEAFF | TGTGCCAGCAGGCCGGGACAGGGGGACACTGAAGCTTTCTTT
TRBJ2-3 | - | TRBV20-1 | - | CSAPGRLTDTQYF | TGCAGTGCTCCCGGGAGACTGACAGATACGCAGTATTTT
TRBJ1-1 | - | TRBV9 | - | CASREGQGGTEAFF | TGTGCCAGCAGGGAGGGCCAGGGAGGCACTGAAGCTTTCTTT
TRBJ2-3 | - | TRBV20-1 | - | CSALDPGPDTDTQYF | TGCAGTGCTCTTGACCCGGGGCCGGACACAGATACGCAGTATTTT
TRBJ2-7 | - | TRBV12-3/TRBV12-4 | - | CASSGGRFYEQYF | TGTGCCAGCAGTGGGGGTAGATTCTACGAGCAGTACTTC
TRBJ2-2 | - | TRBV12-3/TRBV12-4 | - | CASRGTFANTGELFF | TGTGCCAGCAGGGGGACTTTCGCGAACACCGGGGAGCTGTTTTTT
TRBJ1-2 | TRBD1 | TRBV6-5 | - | CASRGQGYYGYTF | TGTGCCAGCAGAGGACAGGGTTACTATGGCTACACCTTC
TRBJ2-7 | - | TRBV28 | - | CASRLGGYEQYF | TGTGCCAGCAGGCTAGGGGGCTACGAGCAGTACTTC
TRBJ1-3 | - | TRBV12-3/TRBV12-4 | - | CASSLRRDSGNTIYF | TGTGCCAGCAGTTTACGCCGAGACTCTGGAAACACCATATATTTT
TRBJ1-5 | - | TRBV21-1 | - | CASSKETPGETNQPQHF | TGTGCCAGCAGCAAAGAAACCCCGGGGGAGACAAATCAGCCCCAGCATTTT
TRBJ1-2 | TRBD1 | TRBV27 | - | CASSLSRTGFRGYTF | TGTGCCAGCAGTTTATCTAGGACAGGGTTTCGTGGCTACACCTTC
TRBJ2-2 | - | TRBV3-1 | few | CASSQVEYTGELFF | TGTGCCAGCAGCCAAGTCGAGTACACCGGGGAGCTGTTTTTT
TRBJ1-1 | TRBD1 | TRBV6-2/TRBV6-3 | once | CASSSRHRGLGTEAFF | TGTGCCAGCAGTTCTCGGCACAGGGGGCTTGGCACTGAAGCTTTCTTT
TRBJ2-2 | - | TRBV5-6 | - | CASSLAHLRAGELFF | TGTGCCAGCAGCTTGGCTCATCTTAGGGCCGGGGAGCTGTTTTTT
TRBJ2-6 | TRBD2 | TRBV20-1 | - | CSARLGGRLSGANVLTF | TGCAGTGCTAGATTGGGCGGGAGGCTTTCTGGGGCCAACGTCCTGACTTTC
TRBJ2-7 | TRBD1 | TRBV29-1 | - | CSALSRTGGTYEQYF | TGCAGCGCTCTCTCTCGGACAGGGGGAACCTACGAGCAGTACTTC
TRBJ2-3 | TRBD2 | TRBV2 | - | CASTGAGTSTDTQYF | TGTGCCAGCACCGGAGCGGGGACTAGCACAGATACGCAGTATTTT
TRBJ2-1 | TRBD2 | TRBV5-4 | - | CASSRAGTSLSNEQFF | TGTGCCAGCAGCAGGGCCGGGACTAGTTTGTCGAATGAGCAGTTCTTC
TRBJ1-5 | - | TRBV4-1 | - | CASSQDRYSNQPQHF | TGCGCCAGCAGCCAAGATAGATATAGCAATCAGCCCCAGCATTTT
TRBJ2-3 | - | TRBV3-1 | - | CASTTADRRPQYF | TGTGCCAGCACCACGGCAGACAGGAGGCCGCAGTATTTT
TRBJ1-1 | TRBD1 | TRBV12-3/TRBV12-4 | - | CASSLTGGAAEAFF | TGTGCCAGCAGCTTGACAGGGGGCGCTGCTGAAGCTTTCTTT
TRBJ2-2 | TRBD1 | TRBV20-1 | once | CSARALGQANTGELFF | TGCAGTGCTAGAGCTCTGGGACAGGCGAACACCGGGGAGCTGTTTTTT